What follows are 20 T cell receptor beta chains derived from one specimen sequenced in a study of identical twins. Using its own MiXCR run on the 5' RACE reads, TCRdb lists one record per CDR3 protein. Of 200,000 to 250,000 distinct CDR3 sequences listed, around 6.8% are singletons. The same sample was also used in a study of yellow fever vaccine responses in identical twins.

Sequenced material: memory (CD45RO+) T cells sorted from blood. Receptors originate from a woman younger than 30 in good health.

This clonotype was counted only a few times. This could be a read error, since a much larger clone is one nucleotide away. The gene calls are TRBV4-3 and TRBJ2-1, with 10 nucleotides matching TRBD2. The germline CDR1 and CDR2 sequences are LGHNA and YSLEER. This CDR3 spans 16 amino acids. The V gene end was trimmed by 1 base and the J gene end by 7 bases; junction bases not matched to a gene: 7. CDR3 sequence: CASSQVPSGSINEQFF. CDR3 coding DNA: TGCGCCAGCAGCCAAGTACCTAGCGGGAGTATTAATGAGCAGTTCTTC.

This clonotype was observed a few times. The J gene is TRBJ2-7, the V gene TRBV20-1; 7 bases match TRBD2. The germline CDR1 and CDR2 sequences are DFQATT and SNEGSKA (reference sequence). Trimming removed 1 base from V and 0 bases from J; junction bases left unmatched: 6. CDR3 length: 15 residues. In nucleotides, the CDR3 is TGCAGTGCTAGAGGAGGCGGGAGTGACTCCTACGAGCAGTACTTC. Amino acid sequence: CSARGGGSDSYEQYF.

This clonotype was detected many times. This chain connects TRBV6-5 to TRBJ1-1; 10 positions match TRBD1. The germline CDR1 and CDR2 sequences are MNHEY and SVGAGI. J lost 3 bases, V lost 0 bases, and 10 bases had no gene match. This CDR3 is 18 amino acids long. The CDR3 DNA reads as TGTGCCAGCAGTTACTCCCCCGGGACAGGGGTTGCGGACACTGAAGCTTTCTTT. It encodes CASSYSPGTGVADTEAFF.

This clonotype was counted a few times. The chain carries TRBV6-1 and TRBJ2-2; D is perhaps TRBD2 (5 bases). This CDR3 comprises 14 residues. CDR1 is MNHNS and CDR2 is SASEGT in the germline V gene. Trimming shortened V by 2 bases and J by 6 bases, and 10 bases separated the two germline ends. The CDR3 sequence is CASSELRGSGELFF. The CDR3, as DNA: TGTGCCAGCAGTGAATTACGGGGTTCCGGGGAGCTGTTTTTT.

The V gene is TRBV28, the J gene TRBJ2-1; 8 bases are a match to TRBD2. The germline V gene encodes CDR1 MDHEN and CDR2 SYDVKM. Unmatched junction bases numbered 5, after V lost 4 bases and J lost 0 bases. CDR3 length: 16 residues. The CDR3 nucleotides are TGTGCCAGCAGTTACATAAGCGGGAGCTCCTACAATGAGCAGTTCTTC. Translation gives CASSYISGSSYNEQFF.

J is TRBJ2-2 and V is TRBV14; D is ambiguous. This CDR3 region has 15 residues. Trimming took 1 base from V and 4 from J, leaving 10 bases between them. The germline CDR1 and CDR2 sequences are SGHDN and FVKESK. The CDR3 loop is CASSQGTPRTGELFF. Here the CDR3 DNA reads TGTGCCAGCAGCCAAGGGACCCCCCGCACCGGGGAGCTGTTTTTT.

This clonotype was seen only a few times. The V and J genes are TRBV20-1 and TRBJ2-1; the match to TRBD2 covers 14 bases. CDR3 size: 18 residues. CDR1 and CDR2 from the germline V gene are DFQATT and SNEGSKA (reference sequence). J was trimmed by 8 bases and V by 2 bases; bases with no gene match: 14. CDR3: CSARTPWTSGRNSYEQFF. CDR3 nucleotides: TGCAGTGCTAGAACCCCCTGGACTAGCGGGAGGAATTCATATGAGCAGTTCTTC.

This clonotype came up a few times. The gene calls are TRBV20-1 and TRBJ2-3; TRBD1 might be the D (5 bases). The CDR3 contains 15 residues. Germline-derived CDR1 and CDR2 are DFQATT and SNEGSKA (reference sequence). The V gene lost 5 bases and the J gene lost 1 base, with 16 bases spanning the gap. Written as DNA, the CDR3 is TGCAGTGCTCCGAAAGTTACAGGACGCACAGATACGCAGTATTTT. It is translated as CSAPKVTGRTDTQYF.

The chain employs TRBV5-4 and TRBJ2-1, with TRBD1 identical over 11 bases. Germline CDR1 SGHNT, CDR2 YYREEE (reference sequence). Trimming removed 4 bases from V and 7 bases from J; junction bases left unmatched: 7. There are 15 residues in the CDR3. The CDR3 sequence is CASSQGQGGFNEQFF. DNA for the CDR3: TGTGCCAGCAGCCAGGGACAGGGGGGTTTTAATGAGCAGTTCTTC.

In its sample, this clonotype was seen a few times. The CDR3 sequence is CATGGGAGSPTDTQYF. The CDR3 nucleotides are TGTGCCACCGGGGGGGGCGCGGGGAGCCCCACGGATACGCAGTATTTT. This chain joins TRBV10-3 and TRBJ2-3; 8 bases agree with TRBD2. The CDR3 covers 16 residues. The V and J ends lost 10 bases and 6 bases, in that order; junction bases with no gene match: 18. Germline CDR1 is ENHRY and CDR2 is SYGVKD.

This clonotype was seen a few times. In nucleotides, the CDR3 is TGTGCCATCAGTGAGTCCTCTCTAGCGGATACAGATACGCAGTATTTT. Its translation: CAISESSLADTDTQYF. The V gene is TRBV10-3, the J gene TRBJ2-3; the match to TRBD2 covers 7 bases. J gave up 3 bases and V 0 bases, and 6 bases lay outside the gene matches. This CDR3 has 16 amino acids. CDR1 is ENHRY and CDR2 is SYGVKD in the germline V gene.

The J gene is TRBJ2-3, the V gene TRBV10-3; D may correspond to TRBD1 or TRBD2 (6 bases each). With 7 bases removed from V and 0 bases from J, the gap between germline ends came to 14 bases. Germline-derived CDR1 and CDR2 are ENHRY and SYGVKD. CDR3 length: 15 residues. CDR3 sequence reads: CAITAEGGSTDTQYF. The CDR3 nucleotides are TGTGCCATCACCGCCGAGGGGGGTAGCACAGATACGCAGTATTTT.

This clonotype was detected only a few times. CDR3 nucleotide sequence: TGTGCCAGCAGTAGAGCGGGACGCACAGATACGCAGTATTTT. This translates into CASSRAGRTDTQYF. The V call is TRBV7-2, the J call TRBJ2-3; 7 bases fit TRBD2. Germline-derived CDR1 and CDR2 are SGHTA and FQGNSA. The CDR3 loop spans 14 amino acids. Unmatched junction bases numbered 4, after V lost 6 bases and J lost 1 base.

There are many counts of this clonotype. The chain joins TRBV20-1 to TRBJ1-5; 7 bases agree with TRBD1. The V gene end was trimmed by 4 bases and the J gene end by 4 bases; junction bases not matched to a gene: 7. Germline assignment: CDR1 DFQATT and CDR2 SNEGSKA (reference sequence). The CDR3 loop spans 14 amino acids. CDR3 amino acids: CSATQGEWNQPQHF. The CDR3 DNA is TGCAGTGCTACCCAGGGGGAATGGAATCAGCCCCAGCATTTT.

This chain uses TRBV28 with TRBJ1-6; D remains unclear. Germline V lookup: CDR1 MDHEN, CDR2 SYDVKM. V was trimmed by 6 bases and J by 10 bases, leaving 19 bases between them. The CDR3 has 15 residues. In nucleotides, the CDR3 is TGTGCCAGCAGCCCGCCCGGAGGGCGGGGATCACCCCTCCACTTT. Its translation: CASSPPGGRGSPLHF.

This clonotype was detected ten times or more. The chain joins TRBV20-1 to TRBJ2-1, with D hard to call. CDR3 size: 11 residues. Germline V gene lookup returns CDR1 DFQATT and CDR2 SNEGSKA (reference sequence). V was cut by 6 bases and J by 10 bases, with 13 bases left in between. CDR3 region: CSATASAEQFF. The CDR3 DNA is TGCAGTGCCACTGCATCGGCGGAGCAGTTCTTC.

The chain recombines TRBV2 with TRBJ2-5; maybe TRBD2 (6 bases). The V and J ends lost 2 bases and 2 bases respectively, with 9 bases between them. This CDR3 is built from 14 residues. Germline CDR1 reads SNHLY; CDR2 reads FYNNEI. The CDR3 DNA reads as TGTGCCAGCAGTGAACTAGCGACGCAAGAGACCCAGTACTTC. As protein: CASSELATQETQYF.

The CDR3 DNA sequence: TGCGCCAGCAGCCCTGGACTAGCGGGAGTCTTTGAGCAGTTCTTC. It yields the protein CASSPGLAGVFEQFF. The rearrangement links TRBV5-1 to TRBJ2-1; 13 positions agree with TRBD2. Germline lookup yields CDR1 SGHRS and CDR2 YFSETQ. After removal of 4 bases from V and 9 bases from J, the junction contained 7 bases not matched to a gene. The CDR3 has 15 residues. Supplemented by reference TRBV5-1 and TRBJ2-1, the full variable domain reads KAGVTQTPRYLIKTRGQQVTLSCSPISGHRSVSWYQQTPGQGLQFLFEYFSETQRNKGNFPGRFSGRQFSNSRSEMNVSTLELGDSALYLCASSPGLAGVFEQFFGPGTRLTVL.

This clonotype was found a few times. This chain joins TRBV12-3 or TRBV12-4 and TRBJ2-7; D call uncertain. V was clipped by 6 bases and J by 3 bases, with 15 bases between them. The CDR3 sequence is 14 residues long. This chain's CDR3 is CASSSSSAVYEQYF. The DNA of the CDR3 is TGTGCCAGCAGCTCGAGCAGCGCGGTCTACGAGCAGTACTTC.

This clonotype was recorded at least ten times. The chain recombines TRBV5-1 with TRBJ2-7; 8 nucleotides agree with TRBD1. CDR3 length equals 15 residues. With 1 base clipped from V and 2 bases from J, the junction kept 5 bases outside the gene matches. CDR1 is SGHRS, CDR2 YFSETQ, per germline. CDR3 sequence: CASSLLGTGTYEQYF. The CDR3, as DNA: TGCGCCAGCAGCTTGTTAGGGACAGGAACCTACGAGCAGTACTTC.